Described below is a single TCR beta chain sequence and its context. Some clones are missing from TCRdb's copy, which holds only in-frame ones; the method was immunoSEQ multiplex PCR. Of tens of thousands of clones listed, roughly 85% are singletons. CDR1 is MDHEN, CDR2 SYDVKM, per germline. The V gene end was trimmed by 6 bases and the J gene end by 10 bases; junction bases not matched to a gene: 11. This CDR3 spans 16 amino acids. These data are taken from a study of graft-versus-host responses after intestinal transplantation. The chain uses TRBV28 and TRBJ2-1, with 14 nucleotides matching TRBD2. The sequencing here drew on PBMCs, taken about 28 days after intestinal transplant. This clonotype was sampled from a human patient who received an intestinal transplant, so some T cells may come from the graft donor. The CDR3 nucleotides read TGTGCCAGCAGCTCGGCGGGACTAGCGGGAGTAAGAGAGCAGTTCTTC. It yields the protein CASSSAGLAGVREQFF.